This T cell receptor (beta chain) emerged from a study of cytomegalovirus exposure and HLA in healthy donors. The PCR contained 60 Vbeta and 13 Jbeta primers. Measured with immunoSEQ multiplex PCR; TCRdb has only the in-frame clones, and not every one. The sample has approximately 190,000 clones; roughly 80% are singletons. The V and J ends lost 7 bases and 1 base, in that order; junction bases with no gene match: 3. The CDR3 loop spans 14 amino acids. Germline V gene lookup returns CDR1 SGHVS and CDR2 FQNEAQ. Study-level findings and limits: Confirmation was obtained in vitro that a few CMV-associated chains are specific for CMV antigens. Per published accounts, TCR beta sequences correctly predicted the HLA-A and HLA-B alleles of most subjects.

A word on this clone: What it recognizes is unknown.

Source material: PBMCs. The clonotype originates from a woman in her late teens or twenties in good health and CMV-seronegative. The chain has TRBV7-8 and TRBJ2-1; 8 nucleotides match TRBD1. The CDR3 protein is CASTRGRSYNEQFF. CDR3 DNA sequence: TGTGCCAGCACCAGGGGGCGTTCCTACAATGAGCAGTTCTTC. The full variable domain, completed using reference TRBV7-8 and TRBJ2-1, is GAGVSQSPRYKVAKRGQDVALRCDPISGHVSLFWYQQALGQGPEFLTYFQNEAQLDKSGLPSDRFFAERPEGSVSTLKIQRTQQEDSAVYLCASTRGRSYNEQFFGPGTRLTVL.